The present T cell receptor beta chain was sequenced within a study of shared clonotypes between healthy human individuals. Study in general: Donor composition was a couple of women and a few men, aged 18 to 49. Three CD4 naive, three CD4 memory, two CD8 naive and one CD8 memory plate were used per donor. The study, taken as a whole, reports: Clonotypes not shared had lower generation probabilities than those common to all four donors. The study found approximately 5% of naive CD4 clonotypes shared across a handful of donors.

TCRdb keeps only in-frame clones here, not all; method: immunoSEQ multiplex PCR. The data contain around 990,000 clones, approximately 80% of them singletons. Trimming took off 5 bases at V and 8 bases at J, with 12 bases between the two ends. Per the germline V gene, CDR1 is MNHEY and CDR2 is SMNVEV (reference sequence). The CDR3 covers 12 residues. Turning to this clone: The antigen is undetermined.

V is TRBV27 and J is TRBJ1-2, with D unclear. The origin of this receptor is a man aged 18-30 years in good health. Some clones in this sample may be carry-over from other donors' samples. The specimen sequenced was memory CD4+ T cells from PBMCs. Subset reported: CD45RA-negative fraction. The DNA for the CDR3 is TGTGCCAGCAGTCTGGACCGGGTCGGCTACACCTTC. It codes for CASSLDRVGYTF.